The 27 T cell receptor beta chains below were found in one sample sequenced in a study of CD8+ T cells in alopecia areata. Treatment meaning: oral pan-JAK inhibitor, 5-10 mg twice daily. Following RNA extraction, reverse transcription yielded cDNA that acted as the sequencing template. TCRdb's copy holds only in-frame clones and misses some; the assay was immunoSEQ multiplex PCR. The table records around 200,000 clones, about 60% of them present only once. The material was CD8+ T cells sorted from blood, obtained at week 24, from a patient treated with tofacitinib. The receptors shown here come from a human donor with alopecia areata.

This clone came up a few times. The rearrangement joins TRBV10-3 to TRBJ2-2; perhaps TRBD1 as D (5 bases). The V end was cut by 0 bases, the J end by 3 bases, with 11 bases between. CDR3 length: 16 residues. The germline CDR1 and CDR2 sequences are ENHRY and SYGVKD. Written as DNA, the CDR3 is TGTGCCATCAGTGAGTCAGGGGAAGGGGACACCGGGGAGCTGTTTTTT. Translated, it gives CAISESGEGDTGELFF.

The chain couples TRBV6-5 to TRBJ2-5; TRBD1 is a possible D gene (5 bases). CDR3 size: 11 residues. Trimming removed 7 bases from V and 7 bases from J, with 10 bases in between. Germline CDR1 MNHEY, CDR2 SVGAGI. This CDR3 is CASIGQGTQYF. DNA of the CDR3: TGTGCCAGCATCGGCCAGGGGACCCAGTACTTC.

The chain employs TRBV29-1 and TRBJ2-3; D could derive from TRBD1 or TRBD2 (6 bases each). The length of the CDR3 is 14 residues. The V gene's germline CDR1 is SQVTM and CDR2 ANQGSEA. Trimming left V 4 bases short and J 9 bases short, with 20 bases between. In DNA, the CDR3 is TGCAGCGTTGGGGGGGCAGGGTACAAAGAAACGCAGTATTTT. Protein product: CSVGGAGYKETQYF.

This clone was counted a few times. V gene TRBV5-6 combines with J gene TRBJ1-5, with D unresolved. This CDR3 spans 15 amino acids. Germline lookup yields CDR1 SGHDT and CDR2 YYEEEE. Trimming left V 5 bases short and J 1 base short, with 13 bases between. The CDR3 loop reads CASSPAGRSNQPQHF. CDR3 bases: TGTGCCAGCAGTCCGGCGGGCAGAAGCAATCAGCCCCAGCATTTT.

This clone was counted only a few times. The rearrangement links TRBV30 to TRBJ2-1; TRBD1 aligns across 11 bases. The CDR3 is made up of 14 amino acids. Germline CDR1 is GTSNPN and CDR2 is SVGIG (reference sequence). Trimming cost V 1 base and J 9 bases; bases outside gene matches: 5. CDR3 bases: TGTGCCTGGAGTGCCAGGACAGGGGGCGGTGAGCAGTTCTTC. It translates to CAWSARTGGGEQFF.

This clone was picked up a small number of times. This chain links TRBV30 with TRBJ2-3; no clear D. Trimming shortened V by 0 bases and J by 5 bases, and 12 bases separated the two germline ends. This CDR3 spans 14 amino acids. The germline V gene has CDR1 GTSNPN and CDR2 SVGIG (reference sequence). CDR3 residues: CAWSVLGIRDTQYF. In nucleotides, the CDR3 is TGTGCCTGGAGTGTACTGGGGATACGAGATACGCAGTATTTT.

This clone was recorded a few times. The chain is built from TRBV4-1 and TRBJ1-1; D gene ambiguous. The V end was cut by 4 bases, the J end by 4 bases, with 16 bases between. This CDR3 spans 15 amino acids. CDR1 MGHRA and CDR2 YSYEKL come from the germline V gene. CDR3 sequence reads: CASSPAPFLGTEAFF. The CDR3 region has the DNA TGCGCCAGCAGCCCCGCCCCATTCTTGGGCACTGAAGCTTTCTTT.

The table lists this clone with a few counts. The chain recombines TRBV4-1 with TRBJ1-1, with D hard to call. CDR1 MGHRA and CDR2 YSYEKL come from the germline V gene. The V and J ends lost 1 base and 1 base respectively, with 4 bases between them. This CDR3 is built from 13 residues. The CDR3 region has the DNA TGCGCCAGCAGCCAAGGGACGAACACTGAAGCTTTCTTT. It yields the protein CASSQGTNTEAFF.

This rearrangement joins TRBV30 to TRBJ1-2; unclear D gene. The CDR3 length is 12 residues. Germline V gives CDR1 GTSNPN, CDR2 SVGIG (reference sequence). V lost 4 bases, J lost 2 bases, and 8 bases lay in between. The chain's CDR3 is CAWKIGNYGYTF. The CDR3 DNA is TGTGCCTGGAAAATAGGCAACTATGGCTACACCTTC.

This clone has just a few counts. The CDR3: CARRGTGLYNYGYTF. CDR3 nucleotide sequence: TGTGCCCGCAGGGGGACAGGGCTTTACAACTATGGCTACACCTTC. The chain uses TRBV30 and TRBJ1-2; 9 nucleotides line up with TRBD1. V lost 8 bases, J lost 2 bases, and 12 bases stayed unmatched. The CDR3 length is 15 residues. The germline CDR1 and CDR2 sequences are GTSNPN and SVGIG (reference sequence).

The CDR3 bases are TGTGCCAGCAGCTTACTTGCGGTTCCGAGCTCCTACGAGCAGTACTTC. Its protein is CASSLLAVPSSYEQYF. The chain couples TRBV7-9 to TRBJ2-7, with D uncertain. Germline lookup yields CDR1 SEHNR and CDR2 FQNEAQ (reference sequence). The CDR3 contains 16 residues. V was cut by 2 bases and J by 0 bases, with 14 bases left in between. The variable domain in full, completed from reference TRBV7-9 and TRBJ2-7, reads DTGVSQNPRHKITKRGQNVTFRCDPISEHNRLYWYRQTLGQGPEFLTYFQNEAQLEKSRLLSDRFSAERPKGSFSTLEIQRTEQGDSAMYLCASSLLAVPSSYEQYFGPGTRLTVT.

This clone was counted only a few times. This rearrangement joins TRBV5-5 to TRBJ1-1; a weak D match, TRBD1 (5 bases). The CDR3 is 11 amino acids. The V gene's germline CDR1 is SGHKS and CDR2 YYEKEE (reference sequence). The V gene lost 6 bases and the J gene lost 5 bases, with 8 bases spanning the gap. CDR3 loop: CASIWGTEAFF. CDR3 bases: TGTGCCAGCATCTGGGGGACTGAAGCTTTCTTT.

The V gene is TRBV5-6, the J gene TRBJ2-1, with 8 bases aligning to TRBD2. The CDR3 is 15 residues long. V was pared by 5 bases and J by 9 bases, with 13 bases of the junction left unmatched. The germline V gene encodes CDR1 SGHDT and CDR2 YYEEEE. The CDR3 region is CASSVGGAVYGEQFF. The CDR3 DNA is TGTGCCAGCAGTGTCGGGGGGGCCGTGTATGGTGAGCAGTTCTTC. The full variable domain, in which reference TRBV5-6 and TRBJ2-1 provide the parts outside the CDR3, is DAGVTQSPTHLIKTRGQQVTLRCSPKSGHDTVSWYQQALGQGPQFIFQYYEEEERQRGNFPDRFSGHQFPNYSSELNVNALLLGDSALYLCASSVGGAVYGEQFFGPGTRLTVL.

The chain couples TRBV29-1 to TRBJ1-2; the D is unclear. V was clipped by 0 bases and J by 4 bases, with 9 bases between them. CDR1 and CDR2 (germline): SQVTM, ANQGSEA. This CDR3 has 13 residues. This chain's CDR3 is CSVEDSSFYGYTF. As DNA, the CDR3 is TGCAGCGTTGAAGACAGTTCCTTCTATGGCTACACCTTC.

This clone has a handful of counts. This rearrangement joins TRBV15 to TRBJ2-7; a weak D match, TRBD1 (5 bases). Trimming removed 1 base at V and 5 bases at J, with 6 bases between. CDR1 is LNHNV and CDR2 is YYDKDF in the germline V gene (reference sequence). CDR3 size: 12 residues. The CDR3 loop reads CATSRARDEQYF. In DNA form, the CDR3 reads TGTGCCACCAGCAGAGCCAGGGACGAGCAGTACTTC.

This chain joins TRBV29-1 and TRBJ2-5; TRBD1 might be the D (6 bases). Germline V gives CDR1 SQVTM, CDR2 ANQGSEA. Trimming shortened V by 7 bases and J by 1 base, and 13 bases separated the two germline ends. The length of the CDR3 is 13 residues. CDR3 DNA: TGCAGCGCCGGGGTAGGGGGCCAAGAGACCCAGTACTTC. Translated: CSAGVGGQETQYF.

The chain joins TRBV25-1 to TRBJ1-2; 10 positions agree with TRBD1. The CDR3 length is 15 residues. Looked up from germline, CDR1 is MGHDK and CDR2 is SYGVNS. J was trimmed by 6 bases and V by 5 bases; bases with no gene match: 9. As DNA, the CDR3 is TGTGCCAGCAGTTCGCGGGACAGGGGACTGGATGGCTACACCTTC. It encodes CASSSRDRGLDGYTF.

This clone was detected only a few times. CDR3 region: CASSPNRESTEAFF. CDR3 DNA sequence: TGTGCCAGTAGTCCCAACAGGGAAAGCACTGAAGCTTTCTTT. The V gene is TRBV19, the J gene TRBJ1-1, with D perhaps matching TRBD1 (6 bases). This CDR3 is 14 amino acids long. Germline CDR1 is LNHDA and CDR2 is SQIVND (reference sequence). Trimming shortened V by 5 bases and J by 4 bases, and 14 bases separated the two germline ends.

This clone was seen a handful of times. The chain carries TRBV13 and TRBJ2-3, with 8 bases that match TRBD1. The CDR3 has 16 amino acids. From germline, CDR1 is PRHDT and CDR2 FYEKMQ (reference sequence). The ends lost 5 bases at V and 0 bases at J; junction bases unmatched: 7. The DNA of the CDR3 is TGTGCCAGCAGCGCATCCGGGACAGGTAGCACAGATACGCAGTATTTT. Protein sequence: CASSASGTGSTDTQYF.

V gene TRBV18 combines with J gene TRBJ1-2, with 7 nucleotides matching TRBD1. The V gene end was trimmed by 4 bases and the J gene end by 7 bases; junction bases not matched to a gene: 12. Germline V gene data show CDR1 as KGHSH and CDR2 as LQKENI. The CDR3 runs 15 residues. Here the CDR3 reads CASSLRQGGPAGYTF. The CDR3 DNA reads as TGTGCCAGCTCACTTAGACAGGGCGGGCCGGCTGGCTACACCTTC.

The CDR3 DNA follows: TGTGCCAGCAGCTTAGGGTCTACCGAGCAGTTCTTC. Protein: CASSLGSTEQFF. The chain combines TRBV7-3 with TRBJ2-1; no clear D. V lost 2 bases and J lost 10, with 9 bases in between. The CDR3 is made up of 12 amino acids. Germline assignment: CDR1 SGHTA and CDR2 FQGTGA.

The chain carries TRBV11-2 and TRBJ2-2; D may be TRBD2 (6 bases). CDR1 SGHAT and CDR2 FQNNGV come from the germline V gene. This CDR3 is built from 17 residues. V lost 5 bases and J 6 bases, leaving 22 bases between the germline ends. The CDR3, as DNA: TGTGCCAGCAGCCCCTCCTTTTCTGTCGGGGGATCCGGGGAGCTGTTTTTT. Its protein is CASSPSFSVGGSGELFF.

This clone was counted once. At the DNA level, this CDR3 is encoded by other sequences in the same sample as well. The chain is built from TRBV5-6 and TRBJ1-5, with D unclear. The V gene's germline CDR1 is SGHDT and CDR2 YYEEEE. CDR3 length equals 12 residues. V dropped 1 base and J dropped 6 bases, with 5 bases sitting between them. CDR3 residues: CASSLLGQPQHF. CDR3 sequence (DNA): TGTGCCAGCAGCTTGTTAGGTCAGCCCCAGCATTTT.

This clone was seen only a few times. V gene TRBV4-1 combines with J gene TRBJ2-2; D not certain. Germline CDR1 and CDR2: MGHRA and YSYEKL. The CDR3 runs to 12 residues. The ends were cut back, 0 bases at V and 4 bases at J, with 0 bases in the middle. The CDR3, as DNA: TGCGCCAGCAGCCAAGACACCGGGGAGCTGTTTTTT. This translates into CASSQDTGELFF.

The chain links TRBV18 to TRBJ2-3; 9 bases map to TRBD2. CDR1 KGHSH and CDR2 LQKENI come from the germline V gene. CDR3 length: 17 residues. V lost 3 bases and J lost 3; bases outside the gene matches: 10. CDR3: CASSPRRLAERTDTQYF. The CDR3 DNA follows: TGTGCCAGCTCACCCCGACGACTAGCGGAGCGGACAGATACGCAGTATTTT.

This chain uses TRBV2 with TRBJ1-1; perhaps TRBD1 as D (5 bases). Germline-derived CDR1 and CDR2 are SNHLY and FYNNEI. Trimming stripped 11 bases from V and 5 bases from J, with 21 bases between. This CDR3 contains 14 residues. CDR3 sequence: CALRRGAQETEAFF. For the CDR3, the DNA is TGTGCCTTACGTCGAGGGGCGCAAGAAACTGAAGCTTTCTTT. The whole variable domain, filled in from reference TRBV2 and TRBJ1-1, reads EPEVTQTPSHQVTQMGQEVILRCVPISNHLYFYWYRQILGQKVEFLVSFYNNEISEKSEIFDDQFSVERPDGSNFTLKIRSTKLEDSAMYFCALRRGAQETEAFFGQGTRLTVV.

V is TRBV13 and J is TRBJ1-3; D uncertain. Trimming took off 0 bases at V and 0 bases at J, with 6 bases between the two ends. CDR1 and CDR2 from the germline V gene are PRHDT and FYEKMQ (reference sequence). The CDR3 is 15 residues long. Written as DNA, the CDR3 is TGTGCCAGCAGCTTAGGATCTGTCTCTGGAAACACCATATATTTT. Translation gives CASSLGSVSGNTIYF.